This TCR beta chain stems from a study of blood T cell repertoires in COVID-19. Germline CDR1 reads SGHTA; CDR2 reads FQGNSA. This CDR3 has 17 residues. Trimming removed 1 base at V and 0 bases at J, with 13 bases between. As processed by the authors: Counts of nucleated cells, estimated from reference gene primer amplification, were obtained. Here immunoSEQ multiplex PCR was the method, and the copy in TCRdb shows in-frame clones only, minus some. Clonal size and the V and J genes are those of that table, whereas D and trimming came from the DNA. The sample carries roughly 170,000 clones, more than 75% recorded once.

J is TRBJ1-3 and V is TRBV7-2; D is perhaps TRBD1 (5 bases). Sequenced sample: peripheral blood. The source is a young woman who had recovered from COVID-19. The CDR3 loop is CASSLGGAQFSGNTIYF. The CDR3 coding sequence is TGTGCCAGCAGCTTAGGCGGGGCGCAATTCTCTGGAAACACCATATATTTT.